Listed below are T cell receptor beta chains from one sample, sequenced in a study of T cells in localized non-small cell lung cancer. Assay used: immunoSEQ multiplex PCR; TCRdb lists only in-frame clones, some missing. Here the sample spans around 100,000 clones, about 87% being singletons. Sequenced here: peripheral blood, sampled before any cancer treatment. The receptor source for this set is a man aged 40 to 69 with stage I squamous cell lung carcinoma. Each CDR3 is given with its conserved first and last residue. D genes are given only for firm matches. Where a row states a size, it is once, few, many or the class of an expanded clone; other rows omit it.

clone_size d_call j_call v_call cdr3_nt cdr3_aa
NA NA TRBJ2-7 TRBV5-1 TGCGCCAGCAGCTTGGAGGCAGGGCGTAACGAGCAGTACTTC CASSLEAGRNEQYF
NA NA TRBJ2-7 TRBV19 TGTGCCAGTAGCCCTGGGGCTAGCCTTTTCTACGAGCAGTACTTC CASSPGASLFYEQYF
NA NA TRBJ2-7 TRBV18 TGTGCCAGCTCACCACGCTATAGACCAGGCGACGAGCAGTACTTC CASSPRYRPGDEQYF
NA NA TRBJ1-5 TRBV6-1 TGTGCCAGCAGCGAGGGGGGTTTTAACCAGCCCCAGCATTTT CASSEGGFNQPQHF
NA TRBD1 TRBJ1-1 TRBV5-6 TGTGCCAGCAGCTTCGGACAGGGATATACTGAAGCTTTCTTT CASSFGQGYTEAFF
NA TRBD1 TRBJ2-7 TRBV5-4 TGTGCCAGCAGCTCCGACAGGGTAGTTTTCTACGAGCAGTACTTC CASSSDRVVFYEQYF
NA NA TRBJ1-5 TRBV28 TGTGCCAGCAGAAAAGGGCAGCCCCAGCATTTT CASRKGQPQHF
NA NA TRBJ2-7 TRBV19 TGTGCCAGTAGTATACGTCCCGCGGGCACCTACGAGCAGTACTTC CASSIRPAGTYEQYF
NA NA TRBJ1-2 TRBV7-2 TGTGCCAGCAGTTACAGGATTGGGAACTATGGCTACACCTTC CASSYRIGNYGYTF
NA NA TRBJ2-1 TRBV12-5 TGTGCTAGTGGTCGACCCGGGACAACCTACAATGAGCAGTTCTTC CASGRPGTTYNEQFF
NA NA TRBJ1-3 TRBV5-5 TGTGCCAGCAACACAGGGTCTCCTGGATGGGGAAACACCATATATTTT CASNTGSPGWGNTIYF
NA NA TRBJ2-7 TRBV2 TGTGCCAGCTGGGAGTCCTACGAGCAGTACTTC CASWESYEQYF
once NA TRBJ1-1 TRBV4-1 TGCGCCAGCAGCCAAGCAACAGGCCGGCCTGTGGCTTTCTTT CASSQATGRPVAFF